Listed here are 21 T cell receptor beta chains from one sample, sequenced in a study of blood T cell repertoires in COVID-19. Data came from immunoSEQ multiplex PCR; TCRdb stores just in-frame clones and leaves some out. The sample shows approximately 170,000 clones, 70% to 90% of them seen only once. Sample: peripheral blood. The receptors come from a human donor in a cohort sampled during active COVID-19.

This clone was detected only once. CDR3 coding DNA: TGTGCCAGCAGCCCTGGACAGGGGGCCCTCTACGAGCAGTACTTC. It translates to CASSPGQGALYEQYF. The rearrangement joins TRBV13 to TRBJ2-7; 11 nucleotides match TRBD1. The CDR3 totals 15 residues. With V trimmed by 5 bases and J by 3 bases, 6 bases remained unmatched. Germline V gene data show CDR1 as PRHDT and CDR2 as FYEKMQ (reference sequence).

This clone was counted a single time. The CDR3 sequence is CASRLVGSYNEQFF. The CDR3 bases are TGTGCAAGTCGCTTAGTCGGGTCTTACAATGAGCAGTTCTTC. V and J are TRBV12-2 and TRBJ2-1; the D call in the table, TRBD2, was not verified against the DNA. TRBV12-2 is recorded as a pseudogene. The CDR3 has 14 amino acids.

The chain couples TRBV6-5 to TRBJ2-1; possibly TRBD2 for D (5 bases). Trimming shortened V by 8 bases and J by 6 bases, and 17 bases separated the two germline ends. Germline loops: CDR1 MNHEY, CDR2 SVGAGI. The CDR3 has 14 residues. CDR3 region: CASPLGSSPNEQFF. CDR3 nucleotides: TGTGCCAGCCCCCTGGGGAGTAGCCCCAATGAGCAGTTCTTC.

CDR3: CASSKGTGANYGYTF. The CDR3 DNA follows: TGTGCCAGTAGTAAAGGGACGGGAGCTAACTATGGCTACACCTTC. V gene TRBV19 combines with J gene TRBJ1-2, with D possibly TRBD1 on 5 matching bases. Germline V gene sequence: CDR1 LNHDA, CDR2 SQIVND (reference sequence). V lost 4 bases, J lost 0 bases, and 12 bases lay in between. The CDR3 length is 15 residues. Full variable domain (rest looked up from reference TRBV19 and TRBJ1-2): DGGITQSPKYLFRKEGQNVTLSCEQNLNHDAMYWYRQDPGQGLRLIYYSQIVNDFQKGDIAEGYSVSREKKESFPLTVTSAQKNPTAFYLCASSKGTGANYGYTFGSGTRLTVV.

In this sample, this clone turned up a few times. The V call is TRBV5-1, the J call TRBJ2-1, with 7 positions matching TRBD2. The germline CDR1 and CDR2 sequences are SGHRS and YFSETQ. V was pared by 3 bases and J by 0 bases, with 6 bases of the junction left unmatched. This CDR3 has 16 residues. CDR3 sequence: CASSSSGMSSYNEQFF. The CDR3, as DNA: TGCGCCAGCAGCTCAAGCGGGATGAGCTCCTACAATGAGCAGTTCTTC.

The chain employs TRBV27 and TRBJ2-7; D may be TRBD1 (6 bases). V was cut by 5 bases and J by 3 bases, with 8 bases left in between. Germline CDR1 and CDR2: MNHEY and SMNVEV (reference sequence). The CDR3 has 12 residues. CDR3 sequence (DNA): TGTGCCAGCAGTGCAGGGGACTACGAGCAGTACTTC. It codes for CASSAGDYEQYF.

This chain connects TRBV5-1 to TRBJ2-7; TRBD1 is a possible D gene (6 bases). Trimming shortened V by 0 bases and J by 5 bases, and 18 bases separated the two germline ends. Germline lookup yields CDR1 SGHRS and CDR2 YFSETQ. The CDR3 is 16 amino acids. CDR3 amino acids: CASSLEGWGPGNEQYF. In DNA form, the CDR3 reads TGCGCCAGCAGCTTGGAAGGTTGGGGGCCGGGGAACGAGCAGTACTTC.

This chain joins TRBV28 and TRBJ2-2; TRBD2 aligns across 7 bases. Germline V gives CDR1 MDHEN, CDR2 SYDVKM. After removal of 6 bases from V and 3 bases from J, the junction contained 4 bases not matched to a gene. The length of the CDR3 is 14 residues. For the CDR3, the DNA is TGTGCCAGCAGGAGGGGAGGGGACACCGGGGAGCTGTTTTTT. As protein: CASRRGGDTGELFF.

This sequence joins TRBV28 and TRBJ1-1; 7 nucleotides line up with TRBD1. Germline V CDR1 and CDR2: MDHEN, SYDVKM. The CDR3 contains 13 residues. V was clipped by 5 bases and J by 4 bases; unmatched bases: 4. For the CDR3, the DNA is TGTGCCAGCAGTACCCCAGGGGGCACTGAAGCTTTCTTT. Translated, it gives CASSTPGGTEAFF.

The chain combines TRBV19 with TRBJ1-6; D is unresolved. CDR1 is LNHDA and CDR2 is SQIVND in the germline V gene (reference sequence). This CDR3 region has 17 residues. Trimming stripped 4 bases from V and 0 bases from J, with 13 bases between. The CDR3 sequence is CASSTDNYRSYNSPLHF. CDR3 DNA sequence: TGTGCCAGTAGTACAGACAACTACCGCTCCTATAATTCACCCCTCCACTTT. The variable domain in full, with the rest retrieved from reference TRBV19 and TRBJ1-6, is DGGITQSPKYLFRKEGQNVTLSCEQNLNHDAMYWYRQDPGQGLRLIYYSQIVNDFQKGDIAEGYSVSREKKESFPLTVTSAQKNPTAFYLCASSTDNYRSYNSPLHFGNGTRLTVT.

The sample holds a few counts of this clone. The chain recombines TRBV30 with TRBJ1-1; 8 positions agree with TRBD1. Germline V gene sequence: CDR1 GTSNPN, CDR2 SVGIG (reference sequence). The CDR3 loop spans 13 amino acids. With V trimmed by 7 bases and J by 0 bases, 4 bases remained unmatched. CDR3 bases: TGTGCCTCGAGGACAGGGCTGAACACTGAAGCTTTCTTT. Translation: CASRTGLNTEAFF.

This chain links TRBV3-1 (or the pseudogene TRBV3-2) with TRBJ1-6; TRBD1 matches 12 bases. The CDR3 loop spans 16 amino acids. Unmatched junction bases numbered 4, after V lost 3 bases and J lost 7 bases. Germline-derived CDR1 and CDR2 are LGHDT and YNNKEL (reference sequence). DNA of the CDR3: TGTGCCAGCAGCCACGGGACAGGGGGCTTAAATTCACCCCTCCACTTT. This codes for CASSHGTGGLNSPLHF.

This sequence joins TRBV7-9 and TRBJ1-1, with D tentatively TRBD1 (6 bases). In germline, CDR1 is SEHNR, CDR2 FQNEAQ (reference sequence). The CDR3 is 14 residues long. The ends were cut back, 4 bases at V and 5 bases at J, with 14 bases in the middle. CDR3 nucleotide sequence: TGTGCCAGCAGCTCAATAAGGGGGGGAACTGAAGCTTTCTTT. This gives the protein CASSSIRGGTEAFF. The whole variable domain, remainder taken from reference TRBV7-9 and TRBJ1-1, is DTGVSQNPRHKITKRGQNVTFRCDPISEHNRLYWYRQTLGQGPEFLTYFQNEAQLEKSRLLSDRFSAERPKGSFSTLEIQRTEQGDSAMYLCASSSIRGGTEAFFGQGTRLTVV.

The V and J genes are TRBV7-2 and TRBJ1-5, with a weak D call TRBD1 (6 bases). With 5 bases removed from V and 9 bases from J, the gap between germline ends came to 20 bases. The CDR3 runs 15 residues. Germline CDR1 SGHTA, CDR2 FQGNSA. CDR3 sequence: CASSPSGGTLRPQHF. The CDR3 coding sequence is TGTGCCAGCAGCCCTTCGGGGGGCACCCTGAGGCCCCAGCATTTT.

The chain has TRBV5-1 and TRBJ2-5, with 8 positions matching TRBD1. The CDR3 is 13 amino acids. The germline V gene encodes CDR1 SGHRS and CDR2 YFSETQ. J lost 10 bases, V lost 3 bases, and 8 bases had no gene match. The CDR3 coding sequence is TGCGCCAGCAGCTGGACAGGGCCTCATGACCAGTACTTC. Its translation: CASSWTGPHDQYF. The full variable domain, rest sourced from reference TRBV5-1 and TRBJ2-5, is KAGVTQTPRYLIKTRGQQVTLSCSPISGHRSVSWYQQTPGQGLQFLFEYFSETQRNKGNFPGRFSGRQFSNSRSEMNVSTLELGDSALYLCASSWTGPHDQYFGPGTRLLVL.

This clone appeared a single time. This chain links TRBV11-2 with TRBJ1-5; D unresolved. V dropped 1 base and J dropped 0 bases, with 7 bases sitting between them. The CDR3 consists of 15 residues. Germline loops: CDR1 SGHAT, CDR2 FQNNGV. The CDR3 loop is CASSLGPGSNQPQHF. DNA of the CDR3: TGTGCCAGCAGCTTAGGTCCCGGTAGCAATCAGCCCCAGCATTTT.

The chain employs TRBV7-2 and TRBJ1-1, with D possibly being TRBD1 (5 bases). Germline values: CDR1 SGHTA, CDR2 FQGNSA. Trimming took off 1 base at V and 0 bases at J, with 6 bases between the two ends. The CDR3 has 14 residues. The CDR3 loop reads CASSLEGLNTEAFF. The CDR3 DNA sequence: TGTGCCAGCAGCTTAGAGGGGCTGAACACTGAAGCTTTCTTT.

This chain links TRBV28 with TRBJ1-5, with D unclear. This CDR3 has 15 amino acids. Per germline, CDR1 MDHEN and CDR2 SYDVKM. Trimming pared 3 bases from V and 5 bases from J, leaving 14 bases between. CDR3 sequence (DNA): TGTGCCAGCAGTTTCAGAGGAGCCGGATATCAGCCCCAGCATTTT. Its translation: CASSFRGAGYQPQHF. Full variable domain (remainder filled in from reference TRBV28 and TRBJ1-5): DVKVTQSSRYLVKRTGEKVFLECVQDMDHENMFWYRQDPGLGLRLIYFSYDVKMKEKGDIPEGYSVSREKKERFSLILESASTNQTSMYLCASSFRGAGYQPQHFGDGTRLSIL.

This clone was counted a single time. The rearrangement links TRBV7-2 to TRBJ2-7; D possibly uses TRBD1 or TRBD2 (5 bases each). Looked up from germline, CDR1 is SGHTA and CDR2 is FQGNSA. The CDR3 runs 14 residues. The CDR3 is CASEAAATGYEQYF. The CDR3 region has the DNA TGTGCTAGCGAGGCGGCAGCTACAGGCTACGAGCAGTACTTC.

This chain links TRBV2 with TRBJ1-5, with D tentatively TRBD1 (6 bases). Germline-derived CDR1 and CDR2 are SNHLY and FYNNEI. Trimming stripped 10 bases from V and 3 bases from J, with 13 bases between. The CDR3 spans 13 residues. For the CDR3, the DNA is TGTGCCACGAGGACAGTCTCCAATCAGCCCCAGCATTTT. Translation gives CATRTVSNQPQHF.

The chain carries TRBV11-2 and TRBJ2-7, with 7 bases aligning to TRBD2. Per germline, CDR1 SGHAT and CDR2 FQNNGV. CDR3 length: 16 residues. Losses at the gene ends were 5 bases for V and 5 bases for J; bases not matched to a gene: 15. This CDR3 is CASSHERGVGWNEQYF. The CDR3 coding sequence is TGTGCCAGCAGCCATGAACGGGGGGTAGGATGGAACGAGCAGTACTTC. The variable domain in full, with the rest retrieved from reference TRBV11-2 and TRBJ2-7, is EAGVAQSPRYKIIEKRQSVAFWCNPISGHATLYWYQQILGQGPKLLIQFQNNGVVDDSQLPKDRFSAERLKGVDSTLKIQPAKLEDSAVYLCASSHERGVGWNEQYFGPGTRLTVT.